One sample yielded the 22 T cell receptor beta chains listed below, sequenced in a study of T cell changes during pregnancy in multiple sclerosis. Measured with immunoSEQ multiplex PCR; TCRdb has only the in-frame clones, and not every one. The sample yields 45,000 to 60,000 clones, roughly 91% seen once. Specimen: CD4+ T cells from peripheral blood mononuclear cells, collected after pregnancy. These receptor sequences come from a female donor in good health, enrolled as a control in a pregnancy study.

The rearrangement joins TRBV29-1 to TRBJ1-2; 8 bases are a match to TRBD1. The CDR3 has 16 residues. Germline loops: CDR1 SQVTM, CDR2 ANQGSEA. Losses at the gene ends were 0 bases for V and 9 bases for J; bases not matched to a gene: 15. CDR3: CSVEDPEGTDRGRYTF. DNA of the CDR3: TGCAGCGTTGAAGATCCCGAGGGGACAGACAGGGGCCGCTACACCTTC.

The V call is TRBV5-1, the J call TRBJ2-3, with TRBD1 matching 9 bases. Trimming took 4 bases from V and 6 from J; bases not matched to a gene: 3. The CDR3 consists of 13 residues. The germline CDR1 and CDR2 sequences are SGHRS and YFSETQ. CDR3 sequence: CASSGQGRDTQYF. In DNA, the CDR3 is TGCGCCAGCAGCGGACAGGGGAGGGATACGCAGTATTTT.

CDR3 DNA: TGCAGCTCATCAGGGGGAAAGGGCTATGGCTACACCTTC. Residues: CSSSGGKGYGYTF. The chain is built from TRBV29-1 and TRBJ1-2; 7 bases are a match to TRBD1. The germline gives CDR1 SQVTM, CDR2 ANQGSEA. The ends lost 8 bases at V and 4 bases at J; junction bases unmatched: 10. This CDR3 region has 13 residues.

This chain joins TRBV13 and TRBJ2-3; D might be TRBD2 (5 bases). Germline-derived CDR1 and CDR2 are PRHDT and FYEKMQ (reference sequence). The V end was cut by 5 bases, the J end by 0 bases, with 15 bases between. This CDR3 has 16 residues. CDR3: CASSIRTGHSTDTQYF. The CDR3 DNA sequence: TGTGCCAGCAGCATAAGGACTGGGCATAGCACAGATACGCAGTATTTT.

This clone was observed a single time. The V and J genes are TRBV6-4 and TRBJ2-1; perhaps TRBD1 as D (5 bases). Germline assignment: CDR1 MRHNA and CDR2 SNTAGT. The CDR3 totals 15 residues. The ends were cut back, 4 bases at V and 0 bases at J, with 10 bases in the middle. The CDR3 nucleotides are TGTGCCAGCAGTGGAAGACAGAGCTCCTACAATGAGCAGTTCTTC. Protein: CASSGRQSSYNEQFF.

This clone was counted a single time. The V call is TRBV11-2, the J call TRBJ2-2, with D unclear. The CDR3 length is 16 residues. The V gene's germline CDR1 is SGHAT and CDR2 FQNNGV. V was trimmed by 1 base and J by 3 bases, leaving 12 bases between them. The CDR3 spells CASSLGRSGYTGELFF. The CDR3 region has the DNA TGTGCCAGCAGCTTAGGGCGTTCGGGTTACACCGGGGAGCTGTTTTTT.

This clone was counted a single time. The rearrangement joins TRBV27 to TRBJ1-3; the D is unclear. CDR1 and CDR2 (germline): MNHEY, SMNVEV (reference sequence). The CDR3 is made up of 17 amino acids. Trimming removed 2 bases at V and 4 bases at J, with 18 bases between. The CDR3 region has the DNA TGTGCCAGCAGTTTACGGCTTTCATCCACCGGGGGAAACACCATATATTTT. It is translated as CASSLRLSSTGGNTIYF.

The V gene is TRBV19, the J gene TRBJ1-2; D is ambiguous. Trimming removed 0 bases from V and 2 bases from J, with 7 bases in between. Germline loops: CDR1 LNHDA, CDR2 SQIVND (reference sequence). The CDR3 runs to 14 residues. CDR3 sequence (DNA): TGTGCCAGTAGTATAGAGGGCACAAACTATGGCTACACCTTC. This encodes CASSIEGTNYGYTF.

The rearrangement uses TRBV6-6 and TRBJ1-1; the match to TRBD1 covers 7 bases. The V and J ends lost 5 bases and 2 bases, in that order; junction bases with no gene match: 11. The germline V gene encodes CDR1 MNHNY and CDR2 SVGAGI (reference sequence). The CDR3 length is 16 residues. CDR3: CASSGMGQTINTEAFF. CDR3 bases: TGTGCCAGCAGTGGGATGGGACAGACAATTAACACTGAAGCTTTCTTT.

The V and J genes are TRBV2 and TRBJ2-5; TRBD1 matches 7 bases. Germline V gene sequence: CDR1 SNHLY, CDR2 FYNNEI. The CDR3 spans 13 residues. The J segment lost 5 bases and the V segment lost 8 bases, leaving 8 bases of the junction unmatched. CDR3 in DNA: TGTGCCAGCCTACACAGGGGTTGGGAGACCCAGTACTTC. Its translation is CASLHRGWETQYF.

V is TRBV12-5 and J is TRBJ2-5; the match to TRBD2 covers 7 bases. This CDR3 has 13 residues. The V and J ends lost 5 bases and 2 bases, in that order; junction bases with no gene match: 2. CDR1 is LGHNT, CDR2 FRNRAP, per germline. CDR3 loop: CASGLAAQETQYF. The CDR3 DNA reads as TGTGCTAGTGGTCTAGCGGCTCAAGAGACCCAGTACTTC.

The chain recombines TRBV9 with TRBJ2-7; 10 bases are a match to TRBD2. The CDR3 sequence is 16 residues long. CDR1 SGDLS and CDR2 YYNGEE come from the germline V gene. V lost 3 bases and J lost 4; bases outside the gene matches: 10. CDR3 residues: CASSAGGLTSGYEQYF. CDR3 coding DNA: TGTGCCAGCAGCGCGGGGGGGTTGACTAGCGGGTACGAGCAGTACTTC.

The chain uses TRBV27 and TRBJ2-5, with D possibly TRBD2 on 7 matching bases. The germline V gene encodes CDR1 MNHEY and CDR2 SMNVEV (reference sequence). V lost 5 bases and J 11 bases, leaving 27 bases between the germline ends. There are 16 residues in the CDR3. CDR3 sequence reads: CASSLLGGGGVGEQYF. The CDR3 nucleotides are TGTGCCAGCAGTCTCCTGGGCGGGGGCGGAGTGGGGGAGCAGTACTTC.

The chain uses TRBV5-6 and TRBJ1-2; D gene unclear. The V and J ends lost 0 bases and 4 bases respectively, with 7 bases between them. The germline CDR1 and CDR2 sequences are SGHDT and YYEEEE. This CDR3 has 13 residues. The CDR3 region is CASSLGGLYGYTF. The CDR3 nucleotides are TGTGCCAGCAGCTTGGGAGGGCTCTATGGCTACACCTTC.

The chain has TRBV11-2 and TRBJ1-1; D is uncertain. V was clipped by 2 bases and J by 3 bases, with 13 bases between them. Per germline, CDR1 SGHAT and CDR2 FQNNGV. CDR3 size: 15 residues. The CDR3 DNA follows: TGTGCCAGCAGCTTACTACTAGGGATGGACACTGAAGCTTTCTTT. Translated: CASSLLLGMDTEAFF. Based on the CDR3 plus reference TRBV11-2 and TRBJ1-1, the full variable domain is EAGVAQSPRYKIIEKRQSVAFWCNPISGHATLYWYQQILGQGPKLLIQFQNNGVVDDSQLPKDRFSAERLKGVDSTLKIQPAKLEDSAVYLCASSLLLGMDTEAFFGQGTRLTVV.

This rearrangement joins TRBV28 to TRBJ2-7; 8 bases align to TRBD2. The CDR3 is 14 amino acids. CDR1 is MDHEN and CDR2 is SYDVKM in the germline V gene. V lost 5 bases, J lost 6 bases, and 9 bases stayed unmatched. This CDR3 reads CASSHLAGAREQYF. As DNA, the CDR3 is TGTGCCAGCAGTCACCTAGCGGGCGCACGCGAGCAGTACTTC.

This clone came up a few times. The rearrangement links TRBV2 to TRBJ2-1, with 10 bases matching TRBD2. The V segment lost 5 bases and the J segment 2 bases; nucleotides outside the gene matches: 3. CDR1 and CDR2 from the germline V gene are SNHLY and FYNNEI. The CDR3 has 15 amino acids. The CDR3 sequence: CASSLAGGAYNEQFF. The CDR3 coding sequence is TGTGCCAGCAGTTTAGCGGGGGGTGCCTACAATGAGCAGTTCTTC. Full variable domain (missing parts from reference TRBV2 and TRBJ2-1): EPEVTQTPSHQVTQMGQEVILRCVPISNHLYFYWYRQILGQKVEFLVSFYNNEISEKSEIFDDQFSVERPDGSNFTLKIRSTKLEDSAMYFCASSLAGGAYNEQFFGPGTRLTVL.

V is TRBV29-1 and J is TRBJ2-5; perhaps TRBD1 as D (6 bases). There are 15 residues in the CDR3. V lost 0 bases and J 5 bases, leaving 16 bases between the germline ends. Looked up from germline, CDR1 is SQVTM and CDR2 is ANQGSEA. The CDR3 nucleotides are TGCAGCGTTGAAGATCGTGGCAGGGGTTCGGAGACCCAGTACTTC. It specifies CSVEDRGRGSETQYF.

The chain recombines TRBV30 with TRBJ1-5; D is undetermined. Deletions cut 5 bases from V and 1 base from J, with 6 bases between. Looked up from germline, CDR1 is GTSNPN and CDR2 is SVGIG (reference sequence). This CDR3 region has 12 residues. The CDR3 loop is CAWGLSNQPQHF. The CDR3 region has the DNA TGTGCCTGGGGGCTGAGCAATCAGCCCCAGCATTTT.

The CDR3 DNA is TGTGCCACCAGCAGAGGCCAGCGGGCGGGGCAAGAGACCCAGTACTTC. Its protein product is CATSRGQRAGQETQYF. The gene calls are TRBV15 and TRBJ2-5; a possible D gene is TRBD2 (6 bases). This CDR3 is built from 16 residues. The ends were cut back, 1 base at V and 2 bases at J, with 14 bases in the middle. The germline V gene encodes CDR1 LNHNV and CDR2 YYDKDF (reference sequence).

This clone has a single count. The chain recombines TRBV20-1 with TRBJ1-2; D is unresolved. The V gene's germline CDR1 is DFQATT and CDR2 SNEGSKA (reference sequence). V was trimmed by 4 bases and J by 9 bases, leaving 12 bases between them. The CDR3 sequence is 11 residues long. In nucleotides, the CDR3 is TGCAGTGCTACCCAAAGAGAAAGCTACACCTTC. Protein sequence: CSATQRESYTF.

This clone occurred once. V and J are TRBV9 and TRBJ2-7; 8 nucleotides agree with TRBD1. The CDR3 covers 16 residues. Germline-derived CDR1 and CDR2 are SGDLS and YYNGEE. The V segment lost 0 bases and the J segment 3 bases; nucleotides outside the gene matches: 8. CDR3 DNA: TGTGCCAGCAGCGTAGGGGGTGCAGGACAGGGCTACGAGCAGTACTTC. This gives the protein CASSVGGAGQGYEQYF.